This T cell receptor (beta chain) originates from a study of T cells in Graves' hyperthyroidism and ophthalmopathy. V lost 3 bases and J lost 7, with 16 bases in between. This CDR3 is 14 amino acids long. CDR1 is SNHLY, CDR2 FYNNEI, per germline. The table lists this clonotype with many counts. The source material, RNA transcripts, was used to amplify TCR beta CDR3 regions. With the HTBI primer set, the TCR CDR3 went through a first round of RT-PCR. TCRdb redid the calling of the multiplex PCR reads with MiXCR, one entry per CDR3 protein. The table includes roughly 800,000 distinct CDR3 sequences, more than 30% detected once. Graves' hyperthyroidism qualified as stable when ophthalmopathy did not progress within 18 months.

The receptor's source is a man between 18 and 35 years old with Graves' hyperthyroidism. Input material: blood. The chain carries TRBV2 and TRBJ2-7; TRBD1 is a possible D gene (6 bases). Here the CDR3 DNA reads TGTGCCAGCAGTGACTGGGGGCTAACGGGTGAGCAGTACTTC. Translated: CASSDWGLTGEQYF.